The 13 T cell receptor beta chains presented below share a single source sample, sequenced in a study of T-cell reconstitution after alpha-beta-depleted transplantation in children. This sample's TCRbeta library carried unique molecular identifier barcodes. TCRdb reanalysed the PCR reads using MiXCR and keeps one entry per CDR3 protein. The sample has about 230,000 distinct CDR3 sequences, about 9.2% seen once. The specimen comprised PBMCs from the stem cell graft donor, sampled from the stem cell graft. These receptors were taken from a human donor who donated a stem cell graft to a child with acute lymphoblastic leukemia.

About this clonotype itself: It may be a read error: a sequence one base away is much more abundant. The chain uses TRBV4-2 and TRBJ2-5; D may be TRBD2 (6 bases). The germline CDR1 and CDR2 sequences are LGHNA and YNFKEQ. CDR3 length equals 15 residues. CDR3 protein: CASSQVKTSQESQYF. CDR3 DNA sequence: TGTGCCAGCAGCCAAGTTAAGACTAGTCAAGAGAGCCAGTACTTC.

This clonotype was seen ten or more times. The CDR3 region is CASSRGQGRDTQYF. The DNA for the CDR3 is TGTGCCAGCAGCCGAGGACAGGGGCGAGATACGCAGTATTTT. The chain is built from TRBV28 and TRBJ2-3, with 9 bases lining up with TRBD1. Germline assignment: CDR1 MDHEN and CDR2 SYDVKM. CDR3 length equals 14 residues. After removal of 6 bases from V and 5 bases from J, the junction contained 6 bases not matched to a gene.

This clonotype occurred many times. The chain joins TRBV5-1 to TRBJ1-1; D is ambiguous. The CDR3 length is 14 residues. V lost 4 bases to trimming and J lost 1 base, with 11 bases between them. The V gene's germline CDR1 is SGHRS and CDR2 YFSETQ. The CDR3 sequence: CASSPAGTNTEAFF. The DNA of the CDR3 is TGCGCCAGCAGCCCGGCAGGTACGAACACTGAAGCTTTCTTT.

The chain links TRBV9 to TRBJ2-1, with a weak D call TRBD2 (6 bases). Germline V CDR1 and CDR2: SGDLS, YYNGEE. The CDR3 totals 17 residues. Between the trimmed V and J ends, which lost 2 bases and 4 bases, there was a span of 19 bases. CDR3 nucleotides: TGTGCCAGCAGCGTTCCGGGAGAATCGGCCTCTTACAATGAGCAGTTCTTC. Protein sequence: CASSVPGESASYNEQFF. Full variable domain (outside the CDR3, taken from reference TRBV9 and TRBJ2-1): DSGVTQTPKHLITATGQRVTLRCSPRSGDLSVYWYQQSLDQGLQFLIQYYNGEERAKGNILERFSAQQFPDLHSELNLSSLELGDSALYFCASSVPGESASYNEQFFGPGTRLTVL.

This clonotype showed up many times. The V gene is TRBV6-2 or TRBV6-3, the J gene TRBJ2-5; 9 positions agree with TRBD2. J gave up 4 bases and V 6 bases, and 6 bases lay outside the gene matches. This CDR3 is built from 14 residues. Germline loops: CDR1 MNHEY, CDR2 SVGEGT. CDR3 in amino acids: CASSQLAGLETQYF. DNA of the CDR3: TGTGCCAGCAGCCAGCTAGCGGGGCTAGAGACCCAGTACTTC.

This clonotype was seen repeatedly, ten times or more. V usage is TRBV20-1 and J usage is TRBJ2-5; D gene ambiguous. Germline V gene data show CDR1 as DFQATT and CDR2 as SNEGSKA (reference sequence). The CDR3 has 12 residues. Between the trimmed V and J ends, which lost 5 bases and 10 bases, there was a span of 17 bases. The CDR3 loop is CSARLTQDNQYF. The CDR3 DNA sequence: TGCAGTGCTCGGCTCACCCAGGATAACCAGTACTTC.

CDR3 nucleotide sequence: TGTGCCAGCAGCCCGGGGACTAGCGGGGGGTTCTACGAGCAGTACTTC. As protein: CASSPGTSGGFYEQYF. V and J are TRBV7-2 and TRBJ2-7; 15 positions match TRBD2. The V and J ends lost 5 bases and 3 bases, in that order; junction bases with no gene match: 5. This CDR3 has 16 residues. Germline-derived CDR1 and CDR2 are SGHTA and FQGNSA. Full variable domain (remainder filled in from reference TRBV7-2 and TRBJ2-7): GAGVSQSPSNKVTEKGKDVELRCDPISGHTALYWYRQSLGQGLEFLIYFQGNSAPDKSGLPSDRFSAERTGGSVSTLTIQRTQQEDSAVYLCASSPGTSGGFYEQYFGPGTRLTVT.

This clonotype was seen at least ten times. The chain has TRBV15 and TRBJ2-2; 11 nucleotides agree with TRBD2. Trimming removed 4 bases from V and 6 bases from J; junction bases left unmatched: 13. Germline CDR1 is LNHNV and CDR2 is YYDKDF (reference sequence). The CDR3 extends over 18 amino acids. The CDR3 is CATSNEGLADPKAGELFF. The CDR3 DNA reads as TGTGCCACCAGCAACGAGGGACTAGCGGATCCGAAGGCCGGGGAGCTGTTTTTT.

This clonotype was found many times. The rearrangement uses TRBV15 and TRBJ2-7; D tentatively reads TRBD1 or TRBD2 (6 bases each). From germline, CDR1 is LNHNV and CDR2 YYDKDF (reference sequence). V was pared by 0 bases and J by 6 bases, with 12 bases between. The CDR3 is 14 residues long. The CDR3 region is CATSRDQGGREQYF. CDR3 nucleotides: TGTGCCACCAGCAGAGATCAAGGGGGGCGCGAGCAGTACTTC.

The sample holds a few counts of this clonotype. This rearrangement joins TRBV12-3 or TRBV12-4 to TRBJ2-2; the D is unclear. Trimming removed 5 bases at V and 6 bases at J, with 10 bases between. The CDR3 is 13 amino acids. The CDR3 region is CASSRPSPGELFF. The CDR3 DNA reads TGTGCCAGCAGTCGACCCAGCCCCGGGGAGCTGTTTTTT.

There are a few counts of this clonotype. The V gene is TRBV2, the J gene TRBJ2-3, with D perhaps matching TRBD1 (6 bases). The CDR3 runs 13 residues. Germline CDR1 and CDR2: SNHLY and FYNNEI. The V gene lost 9 bases and the J gene lost 0 bases, with 10 bases spanning the gap. The CDR3 nucleotides read TGTGCCAGGGCAGGGGCTAGCACAGATACGCAGTATTTT. This codes for CARAGASTDTQYF.

This clonotype was detected only a few times. The chain links TRBV5-1 to TRBJ2-7; D possibly matches TRBD1 or TRBD2 (7 bases each). Germline V gene data show CDR1 as SGHRS and CDR2 as YFSETQ. Trimming removed 4 bases from V and 5 bases from J, with 25 bases in between. The CDR3 extends over 17 amino acids. CDR3 protein: CASSLRGEGGRLDEQYF. The CDR3 DNA follows: TGCGCCAGCAGCCTTCGGGGGGAAGGGGGCCGATTGGACGAGCAGTACTTC. The variable domain in full, with the rest retrieved from reference TRBV5-1 and TRBJ2-7, is KAGVTQTPRYLIKTRGQQVTLSCSPISGHRSVSWYQQTPGQGLQFLFEYFSETQRNKGNFPGRFSGRQFSNSRSEMNVSTLELGDSALYLCASSLRGEGGRLDEQYFGPGTRLTVT.

The CDR3 sequence is CAIRKGQGAYEQYF. DNA of the CDR3: TGTGCCATCAGGAAGGGACAGGGGGCCTACGAGCAGTACTTC. This chain links TRBV10-3 with TRBJ2-7; 11 nucleotides match TRBD1. CDR3 length equals 14 residues. V trimming: 6 bases; J trimming: 2 bases; junction bases outside the gene matches: 3. In germline, CDR1 is ENHRY, CDR2 SYGVKD.